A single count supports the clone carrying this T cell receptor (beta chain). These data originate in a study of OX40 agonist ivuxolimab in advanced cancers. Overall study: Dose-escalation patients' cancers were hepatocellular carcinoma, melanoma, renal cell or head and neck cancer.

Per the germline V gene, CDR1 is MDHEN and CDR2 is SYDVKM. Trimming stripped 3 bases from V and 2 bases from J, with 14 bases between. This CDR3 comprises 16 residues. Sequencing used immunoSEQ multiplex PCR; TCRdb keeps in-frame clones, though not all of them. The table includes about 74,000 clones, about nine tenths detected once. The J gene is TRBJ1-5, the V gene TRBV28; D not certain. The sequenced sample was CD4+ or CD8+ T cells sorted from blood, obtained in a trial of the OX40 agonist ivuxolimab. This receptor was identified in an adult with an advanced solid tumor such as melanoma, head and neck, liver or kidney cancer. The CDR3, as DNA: TGTGCCAGCAGTTTCCCCATGAGGGAAGGCAATCAGCCCCAGCATTTT. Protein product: CASSFPMREGNQPQHF. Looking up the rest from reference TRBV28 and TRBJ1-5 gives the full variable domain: DVKVTQSSRYLVKRTGEKVFLECVQDMDHENMFWYRQDPGLGLRLIYFSYDVKMKEKGDIPEGYSVSREKKERFSLILESASTNQTSMYLCASSFPMREGNQPQHFGDGTRLSIL.